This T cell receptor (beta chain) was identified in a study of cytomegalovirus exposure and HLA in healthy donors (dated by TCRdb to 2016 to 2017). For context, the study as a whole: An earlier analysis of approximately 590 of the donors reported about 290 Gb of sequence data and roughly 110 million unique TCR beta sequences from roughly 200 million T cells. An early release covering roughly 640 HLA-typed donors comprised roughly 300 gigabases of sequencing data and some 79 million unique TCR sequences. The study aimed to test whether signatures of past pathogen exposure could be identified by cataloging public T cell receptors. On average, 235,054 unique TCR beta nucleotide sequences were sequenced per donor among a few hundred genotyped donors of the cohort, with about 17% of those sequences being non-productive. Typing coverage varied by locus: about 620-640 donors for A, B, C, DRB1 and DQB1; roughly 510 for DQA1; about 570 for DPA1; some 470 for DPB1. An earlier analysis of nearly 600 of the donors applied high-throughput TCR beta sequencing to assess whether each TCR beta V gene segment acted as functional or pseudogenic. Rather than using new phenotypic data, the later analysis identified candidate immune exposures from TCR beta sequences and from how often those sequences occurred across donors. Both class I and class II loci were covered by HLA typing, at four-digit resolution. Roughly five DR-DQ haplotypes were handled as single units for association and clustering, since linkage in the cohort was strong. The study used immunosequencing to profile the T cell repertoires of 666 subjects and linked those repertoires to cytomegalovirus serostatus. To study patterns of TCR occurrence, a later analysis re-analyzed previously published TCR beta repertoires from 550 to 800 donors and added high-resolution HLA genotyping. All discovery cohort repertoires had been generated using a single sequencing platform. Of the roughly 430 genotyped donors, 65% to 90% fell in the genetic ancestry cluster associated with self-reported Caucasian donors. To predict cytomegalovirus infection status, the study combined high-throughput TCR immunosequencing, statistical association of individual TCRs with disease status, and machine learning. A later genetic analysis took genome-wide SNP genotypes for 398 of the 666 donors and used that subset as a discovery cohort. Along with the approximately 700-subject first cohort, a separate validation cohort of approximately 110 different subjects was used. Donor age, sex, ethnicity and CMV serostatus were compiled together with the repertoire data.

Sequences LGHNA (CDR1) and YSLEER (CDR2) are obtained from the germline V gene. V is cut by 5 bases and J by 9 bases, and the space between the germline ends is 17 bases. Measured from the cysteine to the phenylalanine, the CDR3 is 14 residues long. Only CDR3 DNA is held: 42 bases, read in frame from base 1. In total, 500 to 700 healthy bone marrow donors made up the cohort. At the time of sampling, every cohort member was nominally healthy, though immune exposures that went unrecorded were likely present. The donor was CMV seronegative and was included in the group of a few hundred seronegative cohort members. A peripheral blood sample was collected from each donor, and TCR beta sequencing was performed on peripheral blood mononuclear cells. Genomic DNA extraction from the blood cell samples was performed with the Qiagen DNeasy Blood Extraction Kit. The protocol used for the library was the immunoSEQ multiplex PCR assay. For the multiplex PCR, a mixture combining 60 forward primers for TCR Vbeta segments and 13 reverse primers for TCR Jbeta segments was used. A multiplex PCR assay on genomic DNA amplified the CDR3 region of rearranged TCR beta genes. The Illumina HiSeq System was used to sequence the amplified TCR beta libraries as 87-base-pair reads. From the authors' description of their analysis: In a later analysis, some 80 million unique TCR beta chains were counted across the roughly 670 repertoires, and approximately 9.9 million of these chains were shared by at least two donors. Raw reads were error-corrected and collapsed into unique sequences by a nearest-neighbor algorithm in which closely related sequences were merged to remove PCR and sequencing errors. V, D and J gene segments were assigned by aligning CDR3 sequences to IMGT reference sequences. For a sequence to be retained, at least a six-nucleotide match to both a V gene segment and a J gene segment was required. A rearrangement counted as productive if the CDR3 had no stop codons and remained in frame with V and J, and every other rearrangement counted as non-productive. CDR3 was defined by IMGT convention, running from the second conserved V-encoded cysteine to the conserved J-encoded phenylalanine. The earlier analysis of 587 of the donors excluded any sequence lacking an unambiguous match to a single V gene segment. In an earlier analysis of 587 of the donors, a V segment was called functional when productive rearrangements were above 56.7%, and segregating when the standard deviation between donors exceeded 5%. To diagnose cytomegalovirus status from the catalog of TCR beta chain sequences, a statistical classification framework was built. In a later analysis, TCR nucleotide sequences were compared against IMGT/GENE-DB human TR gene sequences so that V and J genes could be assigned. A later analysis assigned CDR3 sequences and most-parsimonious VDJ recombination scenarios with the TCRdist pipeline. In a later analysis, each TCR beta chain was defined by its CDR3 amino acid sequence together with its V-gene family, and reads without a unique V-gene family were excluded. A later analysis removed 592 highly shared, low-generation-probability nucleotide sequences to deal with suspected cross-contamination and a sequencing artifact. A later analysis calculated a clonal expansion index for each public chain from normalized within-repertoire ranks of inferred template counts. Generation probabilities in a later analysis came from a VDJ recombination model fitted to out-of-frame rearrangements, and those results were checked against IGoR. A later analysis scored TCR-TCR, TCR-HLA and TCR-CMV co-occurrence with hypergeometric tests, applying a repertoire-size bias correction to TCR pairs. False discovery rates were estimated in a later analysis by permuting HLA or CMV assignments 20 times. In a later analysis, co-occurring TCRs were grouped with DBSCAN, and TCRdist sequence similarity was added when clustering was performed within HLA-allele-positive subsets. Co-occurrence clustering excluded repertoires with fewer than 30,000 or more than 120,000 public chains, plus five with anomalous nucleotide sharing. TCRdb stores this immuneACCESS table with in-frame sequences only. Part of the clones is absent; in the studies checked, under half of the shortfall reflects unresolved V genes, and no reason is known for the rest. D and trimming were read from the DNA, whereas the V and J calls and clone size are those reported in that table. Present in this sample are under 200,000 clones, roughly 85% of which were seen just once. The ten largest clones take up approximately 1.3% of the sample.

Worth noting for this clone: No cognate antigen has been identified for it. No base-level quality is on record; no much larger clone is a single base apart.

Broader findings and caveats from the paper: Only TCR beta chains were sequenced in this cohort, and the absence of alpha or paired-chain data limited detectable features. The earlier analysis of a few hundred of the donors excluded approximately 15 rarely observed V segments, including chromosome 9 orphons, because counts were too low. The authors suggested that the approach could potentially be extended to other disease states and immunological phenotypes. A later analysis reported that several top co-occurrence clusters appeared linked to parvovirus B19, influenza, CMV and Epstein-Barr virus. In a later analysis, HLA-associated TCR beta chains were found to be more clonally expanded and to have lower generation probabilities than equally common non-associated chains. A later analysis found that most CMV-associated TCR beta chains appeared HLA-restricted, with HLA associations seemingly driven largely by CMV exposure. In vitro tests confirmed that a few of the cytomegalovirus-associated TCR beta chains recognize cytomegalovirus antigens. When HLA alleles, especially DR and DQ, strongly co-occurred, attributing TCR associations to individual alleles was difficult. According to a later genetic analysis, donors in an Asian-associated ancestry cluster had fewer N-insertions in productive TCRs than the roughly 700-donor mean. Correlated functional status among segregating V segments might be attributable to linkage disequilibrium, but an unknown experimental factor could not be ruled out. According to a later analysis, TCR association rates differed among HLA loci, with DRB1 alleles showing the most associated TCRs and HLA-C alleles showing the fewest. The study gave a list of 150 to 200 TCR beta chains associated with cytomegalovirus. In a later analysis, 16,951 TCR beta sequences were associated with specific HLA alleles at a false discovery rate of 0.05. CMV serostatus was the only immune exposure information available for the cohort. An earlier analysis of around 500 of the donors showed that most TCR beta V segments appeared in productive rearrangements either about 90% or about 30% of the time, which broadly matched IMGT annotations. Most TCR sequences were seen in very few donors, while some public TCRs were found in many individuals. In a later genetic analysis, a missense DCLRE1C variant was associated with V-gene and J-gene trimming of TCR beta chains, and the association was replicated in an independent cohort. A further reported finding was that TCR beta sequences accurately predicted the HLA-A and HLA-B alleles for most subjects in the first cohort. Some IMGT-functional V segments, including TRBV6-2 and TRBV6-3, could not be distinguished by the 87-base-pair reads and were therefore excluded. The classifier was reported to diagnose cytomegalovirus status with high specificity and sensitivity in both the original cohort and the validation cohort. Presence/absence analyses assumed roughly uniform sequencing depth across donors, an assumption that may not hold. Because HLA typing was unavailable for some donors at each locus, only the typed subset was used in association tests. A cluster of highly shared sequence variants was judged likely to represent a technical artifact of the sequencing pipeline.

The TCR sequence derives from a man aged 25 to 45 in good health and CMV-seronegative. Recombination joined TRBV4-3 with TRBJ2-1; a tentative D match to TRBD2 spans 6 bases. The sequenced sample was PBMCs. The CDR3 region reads CASSKRGRRGEQFF. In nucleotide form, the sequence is TGCGCCAGCAGCAAGAGAGGCCGGAGGGGTGAGCAGTTCTTC.